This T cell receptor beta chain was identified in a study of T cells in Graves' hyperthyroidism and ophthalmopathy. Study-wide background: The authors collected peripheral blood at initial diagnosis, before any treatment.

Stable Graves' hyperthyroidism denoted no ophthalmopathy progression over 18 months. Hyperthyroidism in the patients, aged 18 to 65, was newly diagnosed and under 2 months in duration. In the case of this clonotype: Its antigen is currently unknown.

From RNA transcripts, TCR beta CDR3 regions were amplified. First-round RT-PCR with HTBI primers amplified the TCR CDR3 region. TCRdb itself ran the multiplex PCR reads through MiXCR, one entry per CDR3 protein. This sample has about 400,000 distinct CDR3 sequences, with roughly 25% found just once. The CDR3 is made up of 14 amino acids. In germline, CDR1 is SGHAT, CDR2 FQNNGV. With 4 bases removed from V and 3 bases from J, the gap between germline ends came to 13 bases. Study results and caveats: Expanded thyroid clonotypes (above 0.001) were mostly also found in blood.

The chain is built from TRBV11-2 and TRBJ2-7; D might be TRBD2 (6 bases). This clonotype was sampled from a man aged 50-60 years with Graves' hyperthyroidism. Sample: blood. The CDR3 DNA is TGTGCCAGCAGCTGGGGGGTGCAGAGCTACGAGCAGTACTTC. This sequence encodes CASSWGVQSYEQYF.